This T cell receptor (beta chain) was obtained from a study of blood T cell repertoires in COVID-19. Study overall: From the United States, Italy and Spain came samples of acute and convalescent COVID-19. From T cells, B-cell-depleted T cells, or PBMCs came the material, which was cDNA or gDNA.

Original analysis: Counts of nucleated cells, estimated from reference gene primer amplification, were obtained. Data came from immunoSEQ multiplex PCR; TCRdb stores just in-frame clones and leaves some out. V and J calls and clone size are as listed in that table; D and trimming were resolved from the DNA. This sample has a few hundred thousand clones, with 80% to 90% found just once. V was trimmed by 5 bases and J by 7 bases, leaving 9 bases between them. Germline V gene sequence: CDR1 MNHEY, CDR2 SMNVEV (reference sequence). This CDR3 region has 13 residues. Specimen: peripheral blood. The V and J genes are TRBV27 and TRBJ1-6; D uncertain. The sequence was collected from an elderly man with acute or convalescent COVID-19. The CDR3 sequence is CASSGLVNSPLHF. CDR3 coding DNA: TGTGCCAGCAGTGGCCTGGTGAATTCACCCCTCCACTTT.